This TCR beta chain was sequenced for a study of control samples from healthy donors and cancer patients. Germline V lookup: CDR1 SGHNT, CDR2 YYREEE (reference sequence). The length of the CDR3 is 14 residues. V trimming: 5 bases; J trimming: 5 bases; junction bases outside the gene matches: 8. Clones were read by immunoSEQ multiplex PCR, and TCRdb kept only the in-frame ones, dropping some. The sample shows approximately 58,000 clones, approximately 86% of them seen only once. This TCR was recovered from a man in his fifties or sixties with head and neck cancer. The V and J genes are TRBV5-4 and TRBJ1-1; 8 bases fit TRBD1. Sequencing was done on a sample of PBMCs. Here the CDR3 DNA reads TGTGCCAGCAGACGCGACAGGGGTGGAACTGAAGCTTTCTTT. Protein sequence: CASRRDRGGTEAFF.